The 5 T cell receptor beta chains below all came from one sample that was sequenced in a study of cytomegalovirus exposure and HLA in healthy donors. Primers included in the PCR were 60 Vbeta and 13 Jbeta primers. Produced via immunoSEQ multiplex PCR; TCRdb's table is partial and in-frame only. This sample has 95,000 to 150,000 clones, with around 69% found just once. The sequencing sample was made of PBMCs. Source of these receptors: a middle-aged woman in good health and CMV-seropositive.

The chain employs TRBV10-3 and TRBJ2-7; D ambiguous. This CDR3 contains 12 residues. CDR1 ENHRY and CDR2 SYGVKD come from the germline V gene. V lost 4 bases, J lost 6 bases, and 10 bases lay in between. CDR3 coding DNA: TGTGCCATCAGTGGCGGTACTCCCGAGCAGTACTTC. Protein sequence: CAISGGTPEQYF.

The V and J genes are TRBV5-4 and TRBJ2-2, with TRBD2 matching 12 bases. Losses at the gene ends were 1 base for V and 4 bases for J; bases not matched to a gene: 8. This CDR3 comprises 18 residues. The germline V gene has CDR1 SGHNT and CDR2 YYREEE (reference sequence). The CDR3 DNA reads TGTGCCAGCAGCTTGCCTAGCGGGGGGGTAACATTCACCGGGGAGCTGTTTTTT. Encoded protein: CASSLPSGGVTFTGELFF.

V and J are TRBV4-1 and TRBJ1-4, with TRBD1 matching over 8 bases. The CDR3 length is 13 residues. The trim removed 8 bases at V and 5 bases at J, leaving 4 bases unmatched. The germline CDR1 and CDR2 sequences are MGHRA and YSYEKL. The CDR3 reads CASQGQENEKLFF. CDR3 sequence (DNA): TGCGCCAGCCAGGGACAGGAAAATGAAAAACTGTTTTTT.

This rearrangement joins TRBV11-2 to TRBJ1-1; 8 positions agree with TRBD1. Germline values: CDR1 SGHAT, CDR2 FQNNGV. Unmatched junction bases numbered 8, after V lost 7 bases and J lost 4 bases. The CDR3 spans 14 residues. The CDR3 DNA reads TGTGCCAGCACCGAACAGGGGGAGGGCACTGAAGCTTTCTTT. Protein product: CASTEQGEGTEAFF.

V and J are TRBV5-1 and TRBJ2-1; D might be TRBD2 (5 bases). The germline V gene has CDR1 SGHRS and CDR2 YFSETQ. With 0 bases removed from V and 10 bases from J, the gap between germline ends came to 11 bases. The CDR3 has 13 amino acids. The CDR3 DNA reads TGCGCCAGCAGCTTGGCGCTAGCTGGCGAGCAGTTCTTC. Its translation: CASSLALAGEQFF.